The rows below give T cell receptor beta chains drawn from one sample of a study of cytomegalovirus exposure and HLA in healthy donors. This table comes from immunoSEQ multiplex PCR, and its TCRdb copy is limited to in-frame clones, with some not included. The sample yields about 93,000 clones, around 81% seen once. The sample was PBMCs. The receptors derive from a man aged 25-40 years in good health and CMV-seronegative. CDR3s include the opening cysteine and the closing phenylalanine or tryptophan. The D gene is left open where the match is weak. Clone size is given for some rows only: seen once, a few or many times, or a class if the clone is expanded.

d_call: .; clone_size: few; v_call: TRBV6-5; j_call: TRBJ1-2; cdr3_aa: CASSPTNYGYTF; cdr3_nt: TGTGCCAGCAGTCCTACTAACTATGGCTACACCTTC
d_call: TRBD1; clone_size: once; v_call: TRBV18; j_call: TRBJ2-6; cdr3_aa: CASSPERTGSTGANVLTF; cdr3_nt: TGTGCCAGCTCACCCGAACGGACAGGGTCAACTGGGGCCAACGTCCTGACTTTC
d_call: TRBD1; clone_size: .; v_call: TRBV5-1; j_call: TRBJ2-1; cdr3_aa: CASSPGQGVYNEQFF; cdr3_nt: TGCGCCAGCAGCCCGGGACAGGGGGTCTACAATGAGCAGTTCTTC
d_call: TRBD1; clone_size: .; v_call: TRBV19; j_call: TRBJ2-1; cdr3_aa: CASSSQGASYNEQFF; cdr3_nt: TGTGCCAGTAGTTCTCAGGGGGCATCCTACAATGAGCAGTTCTTC
d_call: TRBD1; clone_size: .; v_call: TRBV2; j_call: TRBJ2-7; cdr3_aa: CASRGGQVHYEQYF; cdr3_nt: TGTGCCAGCAGAGGGGGACAGGTCCACTACGAGCAGTACTTC
d_call: TRBD2; clone_size: .; v_call: TRBV5-5; j_call: TRBJ2-3; cdr3_aa: CATAGGPPDTQYF; cdr3_nt: TGTGCCACCGCGGGGGGGCCCCCAGATACGCAGTATTTT
d_call: .; clone_size: .; v_call: TRBV15; j_call: TRBJ1-1; cdr3_aa: CATSQLGQFEAFF; cdr3_nt: TGTGCCACCAGCCAACTAGGACAGTTTGAAGCTTTCTTT
d_call: TRBD1; clone_size: .; v_call: TRBV7-2; j_call: TRBJ1-5; cdr3_aa: CASSSRTGNQPQHF; cdr3_nt: TGTGCCAGCAGCTCACGGACAGGGAATCAGCCCCAGCATTTT
d_call: .; clone_size: .; v_call: TRBV2; j_call: TRBJ1-1; cdr3_aa: CARYYGTEAFF; cdr3_nt: TGTGCCAGGTACTATGGAACTGAAGCTTTCTTT
d_call: TRBD1; clone_size: .; v_call: TRBV7-3; j_call: TRBJ1-3; cdr3_aa: CASSPGQGLNTIYF; cdr3_nt: TGTGCCAGCAGCCCCGGACAGGGTTTAAACACCATATATTTT
d_call: .; clone_size: .; v_call: TRBV7-2; j_call: TRBJ2-2; cdr3_aa: CASSLALQAANTGELFF; cdr3_nt: TGTGCCAGCAGCTTAGCGTTGCAGGCAGCGAACACCGGGGAGCTGTTTTTT
d_call: .; clone_size: once; v_call: TRBV2; j_call: TRBJ1-6; cdr3_aa: CASSAAGRNSPLHF; cdr3_nt: TGTGCCAGCAGTGCTGCAGGGCGCAATTCACCCCTCCACTTT
d_call: .; clone_size: .; v_call: TRBV7-3; j_call: TRBJ2-1; cdr3_aa: CASSPQGRDEQFF; cdr3_nt: TGTGCCAGCAGCCCCCAGGGTAGGGATGAGCAGTTCTTC
d_call: TRBD1; clone_size: .; v_call: TRBV28; j_call: TRBJ1-2; cdr3_aa: CASSPGGSVGYTF; cdr3_nt: TGTGCCAGCAGTCCAGGGGGAAGTGTGGGCTACACCTTC
d_call: TRBD1; clone_size: few; v_call: TRBV5-6; j_call: TRBJ1-2; cdr3_aa: CASSLGTGGLYGYTF; cdr3_nt: TGTGCCAGCAGCTTGGGGACAGGGGGCCTCTATGGCTACACCTTC
d_call: .; clone_size: once; v_call: TRBV7-2; j_call: TRBJ2-1; cdr3_aa: CASSLDIDNEQFF; cdr3_nt: TGTGCCAGCAGCTTAGATATCGACAATGAGCAGTTCTTC
d_call: TRBD1; clone_size: .; v_call: TRBV5-1; j_call: TRBJ2-5; cdr3_aa: CASSLTGEETQYF; cdr3_nt: TGCGCCAGCAGCTTGACAGGGGAAGAGACCCAGTACTTC
d_call: .; clone_size: once; v_call: TRBV9; j_call: TRBJ2-3; cdr3_aa: CASSVGGMVSTDTQYF; cdr3_nt: TGTGCCAGCAGCGTCGGGGGAATGGTAAGCACAGATACGCAGTATTTT
d_call: .; clone_size: .; v_call: TRBV19; j_call: TRBJ1-3; cdr3_aa: CASSIEYSSGNTIYF; cdr3_nt: TGTGCCAGTAGTATAGAGTACAGCTCTGGAAACACCATATATTTT
d_call: .; clone_size: .; v_call: TRBV2; j_call: TRBJ2-7; cdr3_aa: CASQDWSSYEQYF; cdr3_nt: TGTGCCAGCCAAGACTGGAGCTCCTACGAGCAGTACTTC
d_call: .; clone_size: .; v_call: TRBV7-9; j_call: TRBJ2-5; cdr3_aa: CSSSWDVGLQETQYF; cdr3_nt: TGTTCCAGCAGCTGGGATGTGGGGCTGCAAGAGACCCAGTACTTC
d_call: TRBD2; clone_size: once; v_call: TRBV7-2; j_call: TRBJ2-1; cdr3_aa: CASSLISGGFNEQFF; cdr3_nt: TGTGCCAGCAGCTTGATTAGCGGGGGCTTCAATGAGCAGTTCTTC
d_call: TRBD1; clone_size: once; v_call: TRBV18; j_call: TRBJ1-2; cdr3_aa: CAGSAKTGAYGYTF; cdr3_nt: TGTGCCGGCTCAGCTAAGACAGGGGCCTATGGCTACACCTTC
d_call: .; clone_size: .; v_call: TRBV5-1; j_call: TRBJ1-4; cdr3_aa: CASSLGDGHNEKLFF; cdr3_nt: TGCGCCAGCAGCTTGGGCGACGGACATAATGAAAAACTGTTTTTT
d_call: TRBD1; clone_size: .; v_call: TRBV7-2; j_call: TRBJ1-2; cdr3_aa: CASSFTGTGGLNYGYTF; cdr3_nt: TGTGCCAGCAGCTTCACCGGGACAGGGGGCCTTAACTATGGCTACACCTTC
d_call: TRBD1; clone_size: .; v_call: TRBV7-3; j_call: TRBJ1-1; cdr3_aa: CASSSEMGIYTGVRTEAFF; cdr3_nt: TGTGCCAGCAGCTCCGAAATGGGGATATACACAGGGGTTCGTACTGAAGCTTTCTTT
d_call: .; clone_size: .; v_call: TRBV19; j_call: TRBJ1-5; cdr3_aa: CASSIVRGSGNQPQHF; cdr3_nt: TGTGCCAGTAGTATAGTAAGGGGTTCGGGCAATCAGCCCCAGCATTTT
d_call: .; clone_size: .; v_call: TRBV11-2; j_call: TRBJ2-7; cdr3_aa: CASSLVPSHDFSYEQYF; cdr3_nt: TGTGCCAGCAGCTTAGTACCCTCACACGATTTTTCCTACGAGCAGTACTTC
d_call: .; clone_size: .; v_call: TRBV11-2; j_call: TRBJ2-1; cdr3_aa: CASSLGADLTYNEQFF; cdr3_nt: TGTGCCAGCAGCTTAGGGGCAGATTTGACGTACAATGAGCAGTTCTTC
d_call: TRBD2; clone_size: .; v_call: TRBV10-1; j_call: TRBJ2-5; cdr3_aa: CASSSIAGGPIKTQYF; cdr3_nt: TGCGCCAGCAGCTCCATAGCGGGAGGGCCGATAAAGACCCAGTACTTC
d_call: .; clone_size: .; v_call: TRBV6-5; j_call: TRBJ2-4; cdr3_aa: CASSPPPPAKNIQYF; cdr3_nt: TGTGCCAGCAGTCCCCCTCCCCCGGCCAAAAACATTCAGTACTTC
d_call: TRBD1; clone_size: few; v_call: TRBV5-6; j_call: TRBJ2-7; cdr3_aa: CASSLGTGGQYF; cdr3_nt: TGTGCCAGCAGCTTGGGGACAGGGGGCCAGTACTTC
d_call: .; clone_size: few; v_call: TRBV10-3; j_call: TRBJ1-1; cdr3_aa: CAISGQNTEAFF; cdr3_nt: TGTGCCATCAGTGGGCAAAACACTGAAGCTTTCTTT
d_call: .; clone_size: .; v_call: TRBV6-6; j_call: TRBJ1-1; cdr3_aa: CASSYPAAGMETEAFF; cdr3_nt: TGTGCCAGCAGTTACCCGGCCGCAGGGATGGAGACTGAAGCTTTCTTT
d_call: .; clone_size: .; v_call: TRBV5-1; j_call: TRBJ2-1; cdr3_aa: CASSLGQASSYNEQFF; cdr3_nt: TGCGCCAGCAGCTTGGGACAGGCTAGCTCCTACAATGAGCAGTTCTTC
d_call: .; clone_size: .; v_call: TRBV21-1; j_call: TRBJ1-1; cdr3_aa: CASSKGNRGIVFPEAFF; cdr3_nt: TGTGCCAGCAGCAAAGGAAATCGAGGGATCGTCTTCCCTGAAGCTTTCTTT
d_call: TRBD1; clone_size: .; v_call: TRBV29-1; j_call: TRBJ2-2; cdr3_aa: CSVVTGGNANTGELFF; cdr3_nt: TGCAGCGTTGTGACAGGGGGAAACGCGAACACCGGGGAGCTGTTTTTT
d_call: .; clone_size: .; v_call: TRBV5-1; j_call: TRBJ2-1; cdr3_aa: CASSRLGSSYNEQFF; cdr3_nt: TGCGCCAGCAGTCGTCTCGGGAGCTCCTACAATGAGCAGTTCTTC
d_call: .; clone_size: .; v_call: TRBV2; j_call: TRBJ1-3; cdr3_aa: CASTTQVTGWGSGNTIYF; cdr3_nt: TGTGCCAGCACCACCCAGGTTACAGGCTGGGGCTCTGGAAACACCATATATTTT
d_call: .; clone_size: few; v_call: TRBV2; j_call: TRBJ2-1; cdr3_aa: CASSEMGAPTYNEQFF; cdr3_nt: TGTGCCAGCAGTGAAATGGGGGCGCCGACCTACAATGAGCAGTTCTTC
d_call: .; clone_size: .; v_call: TRBV12-2; j_call: TRBJ2-1; cdr3_aa: CASRPSSRTGSHEQFF; cdr3_nt: TGTGCAAGTCGCCCCTCGTCCCGGACAGGGTCGCATGAGCAGTTCTTC
d_call: .; clone_size: .; v_call: TRBV21-1; j_call: TRBJ1-1; cdr3_aa: CASTSKLVIRGAVNTEAFF; cdr3_nt: TGTGCCAGCACCTCAAAGTTGGTTATCAGGGGCGCGGTGAACACTGAAGCTTTCTTT
d_call: .; clone_size: .; v_call: TRBV9; j_call: TRBJ1-1; cdr3_aa: CASSPQTRINTEAFF; cdr3_nt: TGTGCCAGCAGCCCTCAGACAAGGATAAACACTGAAGCTTTCTTT
d_call: TRBD2; clone_size: .; v_call: TRBV5-4; j_call: TRBJ2-1; cdr3_aa: CASSLGYTSGSNEQFF; cdr3_nt: TGTGCCAGCAGCCTTGGGTACACTAGCGGGAGCAATGAGCAGTTCTTC
d_call: .; clone_size: .; v_call: TRBV19; j_call: TRBJ1-1; cdr3_aa: CASSIWAGLNTEAFF; cdr3_nt: TGTGCCAGTAGTATATGGGCAGGGTTGAACACTGAAGCTTTCTTT
d_call: .; clone_size: .; v_call: TRBV9; j_call: TRBJ2-3; cdr3_aa: CASSPTAASTDTQYF; cdr3_nt: TGTGCCAGCAGCCCCACCGCGGCCAGCACAGATACGCAGTATTTT
d_call: .; clone_size: .; v_call: TRBV5-8; j_call: TRBJ2-7; cdr3_aa: CASSLDVGLYEQYF; cdr3_nt: TGTGCCAGCAGCTTGGACGTGGGGCTCTACGAGCAGTACTTC
d_call: TRBD1; clone_size: .; v_call: TRBV5-5; j_call: TRBJ2-1; cdr3_aa: CASSLMGQGYNEQFF; cdr3_nt: TGTGCCAGCAGCTTGATGGGACAGGGGTACAATGAGCAGTTCTTC
d_call: .; clone_size: .; v_call: TRBV4-1; j_call: TRBJ2-2; cdr3_aa: CASSQGLPVTQANTGELFF; cdr3_nt: TGCGCCAGCAGCCAAGGCCTGCCTGTGACCCAGGCGAACACCGGGGAGCTGTTTTTT
d_call: TRBD1; clone_size: .; v_call: TRBV9; j_call: TRBJ2-7; cdr3_aa: CASSVRDSPSYEQYF; cdr3_nt: TGTGCCAGCAGCGTCCGGGACAGTCCCTCCTACGAGCAGTACTTC
d_call: TRBD1; clone_size: .; v_call: TRBV5-1; j_call: TRBJ2-1; cdr3_aa: CASSLVGQGIDEQFF; cdr3_nt: TGCGCCAGCAGCTTGGTAGGACAGGGTATCGATGAGCAGTTCTTC
d_call: .; clone_size: .; v_call: TRBV7-8; j_call: TRBJ2-3; cdr3_aa: CASSLGGSADTQYF; cdr3_nt: TGTGCCAGCAGCCTGGGAGGTTCGGCAGATACGCAGTATTTT
d_call: .; clone_size: once; v_call: TRBV19; j_call: TRBJ1-1; cdr3_aa: CASSVQQGATEAFF; cdr3_nt: TGTGCCAGTAGTGTCCAACAGGGTGCCACTGAAGCTTTCTTT
d_call: .; clone_size: .; v_call: TRBV27; j_call: TRBJ1-5; cdr3_aa: CASSLDQASNQPQHF; cdr3_nt: TGTGCCAGCAGTTTAGACCAGGCTAGCAATCAGCCCCAGCATTTT
d_call: TRBD1; clone_size: .; v_call: TRBV2; j_call: TRBJ1-2; cdr3_aa: CASSYYGTGLGYGYTF; cdr3_nt: TGTGCCAGCAGTTACTACGGGACAGGGCTGGGCTATGGCTACACCTTC
d_call: .; clone_size: .; v_call: TRBV5-1; j_call: TRBJ2-3; cdr3_aa: CASSLLGLGGTDTQYF; cdr3_nt: TGCGCCAGCAGCTTGTTAGGCTTAGGGGGCACAGATACGCAGTATTTT